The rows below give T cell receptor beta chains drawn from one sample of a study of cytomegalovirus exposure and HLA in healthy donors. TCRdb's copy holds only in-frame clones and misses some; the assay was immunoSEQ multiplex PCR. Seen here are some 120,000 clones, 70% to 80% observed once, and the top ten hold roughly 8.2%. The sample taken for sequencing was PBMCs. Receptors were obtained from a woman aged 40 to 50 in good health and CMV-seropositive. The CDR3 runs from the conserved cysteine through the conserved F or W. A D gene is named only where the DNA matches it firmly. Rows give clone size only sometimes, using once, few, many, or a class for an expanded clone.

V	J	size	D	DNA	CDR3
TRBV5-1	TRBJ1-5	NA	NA	TGCGCCAGCAGCTTGGAAGGGGAGCAGGGGCAGCCCCAGCATTTT	CASSLEGEQGQPQHF
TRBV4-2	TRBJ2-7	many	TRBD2	TGTGCCAGCAGCCAAGATAGCGGGGGGGCCTACGAGCAGTACTTC	CASSQDSGGAYEQYF
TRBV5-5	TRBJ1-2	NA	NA	TGTGCCAGCAGCCTCATGTCCGCGGTTTACTATGGCTACACCTTC	CASSLMSAVYYGYTF
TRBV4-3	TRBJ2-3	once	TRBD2	TGCGCCAGCAGCCAAGAAGTAGGACTAGAAGCAGATACGCAGTATTTT	CASSQEVGLEADTQYF
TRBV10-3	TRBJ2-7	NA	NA	TGTGCCATCAGTGAGTCAGCGGCAGGGGCCCCCTACGAGCAGTACTTC	CAISESAAGAPYEQYF
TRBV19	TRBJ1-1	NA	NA	TGTGCCAGTAGAGAACGGGGGACTGAAGCTTTCTTT	CASRERGTEAFF
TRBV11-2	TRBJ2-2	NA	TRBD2	TGTGCCAGCACCTCTACAGCGGGGGGAACCGGGGAGCTGTTTTTT	CASTSTAGGTGELFF
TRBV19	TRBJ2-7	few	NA	TGTGCCAGTAGTCCAGGGCGCTACTACGAGCAGTACTTC	CASSPGRYYEQYF
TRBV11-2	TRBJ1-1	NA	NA	TGTGCCAGCAGCTTAGACAGGGCCGATGAAGCTTTCTTT	CASSLDRADEAFF
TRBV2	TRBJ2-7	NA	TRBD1	TGTGCCAGCAGTGAGAGACAGGGGTCAAGTTCCGAGTACTTC	CASSERQGSSSEYF
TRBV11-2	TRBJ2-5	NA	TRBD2	TGTGCCAGCAGCTTATATAGCGGGGGTGCGGAGACCCAGTACTTC	CASSLYSGGAETQYF
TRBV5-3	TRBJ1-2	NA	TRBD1	TGTGCCAGAAGCTCGCGACCGCGGGACAGGGCAGAGGATGGCTACACCTTC	CARSSRPRDRAEDGYTF
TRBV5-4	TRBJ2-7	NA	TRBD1	TGTGCCAGCAGCTTGGGGGGGACAGGGACCTTCTACGAGCAGTACTTC	CASSLGGTGTFYEQYF
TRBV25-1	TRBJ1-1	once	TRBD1	TGTGCCAGCAGTGATCCGGGACAGGGGGACACTGAAGCTTTCTTT	CASSDPGQGDTEAFF
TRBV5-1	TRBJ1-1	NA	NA	TGCGCCAGCAGCTTGGGAGGTTATGACACTGAAGCTTTCTTT	CASSLGGYDTEAFF
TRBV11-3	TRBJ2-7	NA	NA	TGTGCCAGCAGCTCGGACGGGGGCTACGAGCAGTACTTC	CASSSDGGYEQYF
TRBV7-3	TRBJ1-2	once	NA	TGTGCCAGCAGCCGTGACACAAACTATGGCTACACCTTC	CASSRDTNYGYTF
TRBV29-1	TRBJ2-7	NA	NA	TGCAGCCTTCAGACACCAACCTACGAGCAGTACTTC	CSLQTPTYEQYF
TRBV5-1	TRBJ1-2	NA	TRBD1	TGCGCCAGCAGCTCCCGACAGGGTGGAAACTATGGCTACACCTTC	CASSSRQGGNYGYTF
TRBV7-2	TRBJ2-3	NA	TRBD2	TGTGCCAGCAGCTTGGGGACTAGCGGGGGAAGCACAGATACGCAGTATTTT	CASSLGTSGGSTDTQYF
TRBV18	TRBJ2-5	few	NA	TGTGCCAGCTCAGGACAGACAGTCCAAGAGACCCAGTACTTC	CASSGQTVQETQYF
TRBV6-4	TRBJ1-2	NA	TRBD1	TGTGCCAGCAGTGCTCAGGGGGGCTATGGCTACACCTTC	CASSAQGGYGYTF
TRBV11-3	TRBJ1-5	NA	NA	TGTGCCAGCAGCTTAAACAGGTCGAAGGGGCCCCAGCATTTT	CASSLNRSKGPQHF
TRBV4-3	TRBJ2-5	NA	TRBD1	TGCGCCAGCAGCCAAGAAGAGACAGGGGGCCCAGAGACCCAGTACTTC	CASSQEETGGPETQYF
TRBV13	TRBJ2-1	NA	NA	TGTGCCAGCAGCTTAATAACGTCGGGGAATGAGCAGTTCTTC	CASSLITSGNEQFF
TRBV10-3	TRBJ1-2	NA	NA	TGTGCCATCAGTGAGCAGGGAAACTATGGCTACACCTTC	CAISEQGNYGYTF
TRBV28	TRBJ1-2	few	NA	TGTGCCAGCAGTCTCCGACTATATGGCTACACCTTC	CASSLRLYGYTF
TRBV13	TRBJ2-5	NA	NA	TGTGCCAGCAGCTTAAGGGGGGGGCAAGAGACCCAGTACTTC	CASSLRGGQETQYF
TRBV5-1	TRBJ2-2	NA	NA	TGCGCCAGCACCTCCCGGGTCACGAACACCGGGGAGCTGTTTTTT	CASTSRVTNTGELFF
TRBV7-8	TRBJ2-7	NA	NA	TGTGCCAGCAGCTTAGTCCCGGCCGATCTAGGCGAGCAGTACTTC	CASSLVPADLGEQYF
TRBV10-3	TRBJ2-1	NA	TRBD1	TGTGCCATCAGTGACGGGACAGACAATGAGCAGTTCTTC	CAISDGTDNEQFF
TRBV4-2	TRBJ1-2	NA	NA	TGTGCCAGCAGCCAAGACGACAGAGGCGGCTATGGCTACACCTTC	CASSQDDRGGYGYTF
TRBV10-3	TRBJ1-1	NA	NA	TGTGCCATCAGTGAAGCCGGGACACTGAACACTGAAGCTTTCTTT	CAISEAGTLNTEAFF